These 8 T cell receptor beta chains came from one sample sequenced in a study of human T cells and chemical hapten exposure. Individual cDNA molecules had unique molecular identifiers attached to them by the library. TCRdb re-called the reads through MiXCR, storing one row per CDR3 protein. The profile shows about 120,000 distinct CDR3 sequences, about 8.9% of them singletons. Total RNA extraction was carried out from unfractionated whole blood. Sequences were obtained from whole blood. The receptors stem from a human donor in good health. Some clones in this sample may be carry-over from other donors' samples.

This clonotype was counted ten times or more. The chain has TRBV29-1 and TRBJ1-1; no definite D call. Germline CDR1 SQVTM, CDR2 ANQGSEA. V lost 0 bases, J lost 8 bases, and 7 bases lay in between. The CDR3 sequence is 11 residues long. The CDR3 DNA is TGCAGCGTTGAAGATCGCTTGGAAGCTTTCTTT. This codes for CSVEDRLEAFF.

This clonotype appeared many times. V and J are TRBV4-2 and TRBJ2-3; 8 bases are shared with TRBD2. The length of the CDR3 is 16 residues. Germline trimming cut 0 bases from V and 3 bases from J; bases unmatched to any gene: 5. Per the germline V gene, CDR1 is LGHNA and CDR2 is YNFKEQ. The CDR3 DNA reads TGTGCCAGCAGCCAAGAAAGAGGCGGGGGGACAGATACGCAGTATTTT. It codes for CASSQERGGGTDTQYF.

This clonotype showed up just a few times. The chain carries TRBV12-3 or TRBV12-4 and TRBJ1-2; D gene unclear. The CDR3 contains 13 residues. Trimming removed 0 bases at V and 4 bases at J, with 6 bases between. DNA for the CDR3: TGTGCCAGCAGTTTAGCCGGACCCTATGGCTACACCTTC. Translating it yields CASSLAGPYGYTF.

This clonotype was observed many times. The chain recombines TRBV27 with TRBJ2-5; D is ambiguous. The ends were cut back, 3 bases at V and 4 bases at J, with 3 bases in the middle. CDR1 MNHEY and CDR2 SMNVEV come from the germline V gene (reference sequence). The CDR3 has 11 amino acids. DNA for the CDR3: TGTGCCAGCAGTTTCCGAGAGACCCAGTACTTC. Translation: CASSFRETQYF.

The CDR3 DNA is TGTGCCAGCAGTTACACATCCCCCAATCAGCCCCAGCATTTT. This sequence encodes CASSYTSPNQPQHF. The chain links TRBV6-2 or TRBV6-3 to TRBJ1-5, with D unclear. The CDR3 contains 14 residues. CDR1 is MNHEY, CDR2 SVGEGT, per germline. Deletions cut 2 bases from V and 3 bases from J, with 8 bases between.

The CDR3 reads CASSLTRGAPTEAFF. DNA for the CDR3: TGTGCCAGCAGCTTAACGAGGGGGGCCCCCACTGAAGCTTTCTTT. The gene calls are TRBV7-3 and TRBJ1-1; D is perhaps TRBD1 (6 bases). CDR3 length: 15 residues. The V and J ends lost 0 bases and 4 bases respectively, with 12 bases between them. The V gene's germline CDR1 is SGHTA and CDR2 FQGTGA.

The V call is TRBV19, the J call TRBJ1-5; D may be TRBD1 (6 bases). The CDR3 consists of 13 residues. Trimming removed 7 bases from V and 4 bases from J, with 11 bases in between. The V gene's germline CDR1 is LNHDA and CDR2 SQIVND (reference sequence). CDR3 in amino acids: CASTADRNQPQHF. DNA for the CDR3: TGTGCCAGTACCGCGGACAGAAATCAGCCCCAGCATTTT.

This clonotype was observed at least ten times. CDR3 in DNA: TGTGCCAGCAGTCGGAACCGGGACAGCTACACCGGGGAGCTGTTTTTT. Residues: CASSRNRDSYTGELFF. The chain links TRBV7-9 to TRBJ2-2; TRBD1 agrees at 7 bases. CDR1 is SEHNR and CDR2 is FQNEAQ in the germline V gene (reference sequence). This CDR3 has 16 residues. V gave up 6 bases and J gave up 3 bases; unmatched junction bases: 10.